Below, 15 T cell receptor beta chains from the same sample are listed, as sequenced in a study of glioma-infiltrating T cells after dendritic cell vaccination. Time point: after dendritic cell vaccination, including at tumor progression/relapse. Libraries were prepared by immunoSEQ multiplex PCR; TCRdb keeps only in-frame clonotypes and omits some of them. Seen here are almost 90,000 clones, less than 90% observed once, and the top ten hold less than 7.5%. This specimen consisted of blood, obtained after dendritic cell vaccination. Every receptor here comes from a human donor with glioblastoma.

The chain joins TRBV6-5 to TRBJ1-3; D not certain. The V end lost 2 bases, the J end lost 1 base, and 12 bases lay between the germline ends. The germline V gene has CDR1 MNHEY and CDR2 SVGAGI. CDR3 length equals 16 residues. DNA for the CDR3: TGTGCCAGCAGTTACCGGCCCCAGGTATCTGGAAACACCATATATTTT. Encoded protein: CASSYRPQVSGNTIYF.

The chain employs TRBV6-1 and TRBJ1-1; the D gene is possibly TRBD1 (5 bases). Trimming took 5 bases from V and 1 from J, leaving 14 bases between them. Germline CDR1 is MNHNS and CDR2 is SASEGT. CDR3 length equals 15 residues. The CDR3 nucleotides are TGTGCCAGCAGTAAAACCTCAAGGGGGAACACTGAAGCTTTCTTT. The encoded protein is CASSKTSRGNTEAFF.

The CDR3 region is CASSEVQGWDTEAFF. For the CDR3, the DNA is TGTGCCAGCAGTGAAGTTCAGGGTTGGGACACTGAAGCTTTCTTT. V and J are TRBV6-1 and TRBJ1-1; D is possibly TRBD1 (5 bases). Trimming pared 1 base from V and 3 bases from J, leaving 12 bases between. CDR3 size: 15 residues. Germline lookup yields CDR1 MNHNS and CDR2 SASEGT.

The chain recombines TRBV29-1 with TRBJ1-1, with 8 bases that match TRBD1. With V trimmed by 7 bases and J by 8 bases, 9 bases remained unmatched. The CDR3 sequence is 12 residues long. From germline, CDR1 is SQVTM and CDR2 ANQGSEA. CDR3 bases: TGCAGCGCCTCGACAGGGGCGGGAGAAGCTTTCTTT. It is translated as CSASTGAGEAFF.

The V call is TRBV19, the J call TRBJ2-2, with TRBD1 identical over 7 bases. Per germline, CDR1 LNHDA and CDR2 SQIVND (reference sequence). This CDR3 contains 13 residues. V shed 4 bases and J 6 bases; nucleotides not matched to a gene: 2. The chain's CDR3 is CASSRDRAGELFF. CDR3 bases: TGTGCCAGTAGTAGAGACAGGGCCGGGGAGCTGTTTTTT. The full variable domain, with the rest looked up from reference TRBV19 and TRBJ2-2, is DGGITQSPKYLFRKEGQNVTLSCEQNLNHDAMYWYRQDPGQGLRLIYYSQIVNDFQKGDIAEGYSVSREKKESFPLTVTSAQKNPTAFYLCASSRDRAGELFFGEGSRLTVL.

This chain links TRBV15 with TRBJ1-4; 7 nucleotides line up with TRBD1. Looked up from germline, CDR1 is LNHNV and CDR2 is YYDKDF (reference sequence). The CDR3 spans 16 residues. V was pared by 3 bases and J by 2 bases, with 6 bases of the junction left unmatched. CDR3 coding DNA: TGTGCCACCAGCAGCCGATACAGGGGTACTAATGAAAAACTGTTTTTT. Its translation: CATSSRYRGTNEKLFF.

The chain uses TRBV2 and TRBJ1-5; possibly TRBD1 for D (6 bases). V lost 2 bases and J 7 bases, leaving 15 bases between the germline ends. Germline-derived CDR1 and CDR2 are SNHLY and FYNNEI. The CDR3 consists of 15 residues. The CDR3 nucleotides read TGTGCCAGCAGTGAATTCTCCCGGGACAACCAGCCCCAGCATTTT. It specifies CASSEFSRDNQPQHF.

The V and J genes are TRBV18 and TRBJ1-2; 7 bases agree with TRBD1. This CDR3 has 15 residues. The germline V gene has CDR1 KGHSH and CDR2 LQKENI. V lost 2 bases to trimming and J lost 1 base; unmatched junction nucleotides: 4. The CDR3 region is CASSPVGQVNYGYTF. For the CDR3, the DNA is TGTGCCAGCTCACCAGTAGGACAGGTTAACTATGGCTACACCTTC.

The chain couples TRBV18 to TRBJ2-7, with TRBD2 identical over 7 bases. Germline V gene sequence: CDR1 KGHSH, CDR2 LQKENI. This CDR3 is built from 17 residues. The trim removed 2 bases at V and 1 base at J, leaving 11 bases unmatched. The CDR3 is CASSPSTAGGGSYEQYF. For the CDR3, the DNA is TGTGCCAGCTCACCATCAACTGCGGGCGGGGGATCCTACGAGCAGTACTTC.

The chain has TRBV5-6 and TRBJ2-1; D perhaps matches TRBD2 (5 bases). Germline V gene lookup returns CDR1 SGHDT and CDR2 YYEEEE. With 0 bases removed from V and 5 bases from J, the gap between germline ends came to 18 bases. The CDR3 spans 17 residues. CDR3 nucleotides: TGTGCCAGCAGCTTGGGATTTGTGGGGAGCCGAGACAATGAGCAGTTCTTC. This sequence encodes CASSLGFVGSRDNEQFF.

The gene calls are TRBV5-1 and TRBJ2-7, with 9 bases that match TRBD1. V lost 4 bases and J lost 4; bases outside the gene matches: 6. Germline CDR1 is SGHRS and CDR2 is YFSETQ. The CDR3 length is 14 residues. In DNA form, the CDR3 reads TGCGCCAGCAGCCCGGGACAGGGAAGATACGAGCAGTACTTC. It encodes CASSPGQGRYEQYF.

The chain employs TRBV30 and TRBJ1-2; D is perhaps TRBD1 (5 bases). The CDR3 extends over 15 amino acids. Looked up from germline, CDR1 is GTSNPN and CDR2 is SVGIG (reference sequence). V gave up 7 bases and J gave up 4 bases, with 22 bases separating them. The CDR3 sequence is CASPMRDRRRYGYTF. The CDR3 DNA reads as TGTGCCTCCCCTATGCGGGACCGAAGGCGCTATGGCTACACCTTC.

This chain links TRBV6-5 with TRBJ1-1; D is perhaps TRBD1 (5 bases). This CDR3 is built from 13 residues. V was pared by 6 bases and J by 4 bases, with 12 bases between. The germline V gene encodes CDR1 MNHEY and CDR2 SVGAGI. CDR3 sequence (DNA): TGTGCCAGCAGCCTGCGGGACTTCACTGAAGCTTTCTTT. This gives the protein CASSLRDFTEAFF.

The chain combines TRBV7-2 with TRBJ2-3; 8 bases fit TRBD2. The junction had 1 base not matched to a gene; V was cut back by 3 bases and J by 2 bases. The germline V gene encodes CDR1 SGHTA and CDR2 FQGNSA. The CDR3 spans 14 residues. The CDR3 loop reads CASSFSGDTDTQYF. CDR3 nucleotide sequence: TGTGCCAGCAGCTTTAGCGGGGACACAGATACGCAGTATTTT.

Note on this clone: This sample includes further DNA sequences coding for the same CDR3. The chain couples TRBV20-1 to TRBJ2-5; D is undetermined. Germline V gene lookup returns CDR1 DFQATT and CDR2 SNEGSKA (reference sequence). The germline V and J ends were trimmed by 6 bases and 5 bases, with 10 bases remaining between them. The CDR3 is made up of 11 amino acids. CDR3 coding DNA: TGCAGTGCGAGCCCCGGGGAGACCCAGTACTTC. This codes for CSASPGETQYF.